The present entry profiles one T cell receptor beta chain with its context. The antigen is unknown. These data come from a study of shared clonotypes between healthy human individuals. The wider study: Participating donors consisted of a couple of women and three men aged 18 to 49.

The V and J ends lost 0 bases and 5 bases, in that order; junction bases with no gene match: 6. Germline lookup yields CDR1 LGHNA and CDR2 YSLEER. This CDR3 comprises 16 residues. Data came from immunoSEQ multiplex PCR; TCRdb stores just in-frame clones and leaves some out. The data hold about 1,800,000 clones, with just under 95% observed a single time. Terminally differentiated effector memory CD45RA+ cells were excluded by CCR7 positive selection of CD45RO-negative cells. Donors were healthy HIV-negative adults without recent acute infections or vaccinations. All the donors were Caucasian adults who lived in Nashville, Tennessee. Study-wide findings and caveats: Only blood underwent sampling, and tissue repertoires likely differ.

This TCR was sampled from a man younger than 35 in good health. The rearrangement joins TRBV4-3 to TRBJ2-1, with TRBD2 matching 8 bases. Source material: naive CD8+ T cells sorted from blood. The chain's CDR3 is CASSQDRQRGNNEQFF. For the CDR3, the DNA is TGCGCCAGCAGCCAAGACCGGCAGCGGGGGAACAATGAGCAGTTCTTC.